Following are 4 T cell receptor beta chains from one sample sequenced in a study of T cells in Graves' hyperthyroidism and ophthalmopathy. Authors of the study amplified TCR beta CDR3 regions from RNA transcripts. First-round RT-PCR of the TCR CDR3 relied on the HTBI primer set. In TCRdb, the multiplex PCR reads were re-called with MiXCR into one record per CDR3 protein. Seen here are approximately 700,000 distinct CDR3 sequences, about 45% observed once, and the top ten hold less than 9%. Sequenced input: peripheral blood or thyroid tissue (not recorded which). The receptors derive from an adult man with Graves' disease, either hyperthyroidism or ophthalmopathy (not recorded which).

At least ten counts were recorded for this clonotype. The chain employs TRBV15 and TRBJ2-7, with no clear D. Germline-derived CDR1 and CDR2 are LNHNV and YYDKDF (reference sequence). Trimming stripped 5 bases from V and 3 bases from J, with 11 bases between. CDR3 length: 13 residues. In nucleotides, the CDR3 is TGTGCCACCAGCCCAGCCCCTGGCTACGAGCAGTACTTC. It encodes CATSPAPGYEQYF.

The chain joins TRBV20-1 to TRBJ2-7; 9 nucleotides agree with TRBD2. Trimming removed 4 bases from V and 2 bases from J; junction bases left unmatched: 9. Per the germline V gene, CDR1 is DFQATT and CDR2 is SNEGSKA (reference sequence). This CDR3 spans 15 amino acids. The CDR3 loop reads CSAKGSGGTTYEQYF. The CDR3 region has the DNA TGCAGTGCTAAAGGGAGCGGGGGGACTACCTACGAGCAGTACTTC.

The CDR3 DNA reads as TGTGCCAGCAGCCCGTACAGGCGTATGAACACCATATATTTT. This translates into CASSPYRRMNTIYF. The chain is built from TRBV7-9 and TRBJ1-3, with D possibly TRBD1 on 5 matching bases. This CDR3 comprises 14 residues. Trimming removed 5 bases at V and 7 bases at J, with 15 bases between. Per the germline V gene, CDR1 is SEHNR and CDR2 is FQNEAQ (reference sequence).

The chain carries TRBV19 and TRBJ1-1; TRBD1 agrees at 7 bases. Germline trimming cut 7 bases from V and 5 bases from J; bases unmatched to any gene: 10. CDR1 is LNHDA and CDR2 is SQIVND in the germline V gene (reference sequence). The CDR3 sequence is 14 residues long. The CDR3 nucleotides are TGTGCCAGTAAAGGAGGACAGGCGGGGACTGAAGCTTTCTTT. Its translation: CASKGGQAGTEAFF.